A selection of T cell receptor beta chains follows, all from one sample in a study of T cells in tuberculosis. The table came from immunoSEQ multiplex PCR; TCRdb's copy has only in-frame clones and leaves some out. The data hold about 49,000 clones, with roughly 96% observed a single time. Sequences were derived from PBMCs, sampled at tuberculosis diagnosis. These receptors all come from an adult with tuberculosis. Both conserved end residues are part of each CDR3. D genes are given only for firm matches. A clone size is listed for some rows: how often the clone was seen (once, few, many), or a class if it is expanded.

V	size	D	J	CDR3	DNA
TRBV28	NA	NA	TRBJ2-2	CASSISGNTGELFF	TGTGCCAGCAGTATTAGCGGGAACACCGGGGAGCTGTTTTTT
TRBV30	NA	NA	TRBJ1-1	CAWTGNFNTEAFF	TGTGCCTGGACAGGGAACTTTAACACTGAAGCTTTCTTT
TRBV9	NA	TRBD1	TRBJ1-1	CASSVGGDRNTEAFF	TGTGCCAGCAGCGTAGGGGGGGACAGGAACACTGAAGCTTTCTTT
TRBV19	NA	NA	TRBJ2-1	CASSMYGGTYEQFF	TGTGCCAGTAGTATGTATGGGGGCACATATGAGCAGTTCTTC
TRBV5-1	NA	NA	TRBJ2-2	CASSLAQNTGELFF	TGCGCCAGCAGCTTGGCACAGAACACCGGGGAGCTGTTTTTT
TRBV2	NA	NA	TRBJ2-2	CASGSDTGELFF	TGTGCCAGCGGGAGCGACACCGGGGAGCTGTTTTTT
TRBV28	NA	TRBD1	TRBJ1-3	CASRPYGQGASGNTIYF	TGTGCCAGCAGACCTTACGGACAGGGGGCGTCGGGAAACACCATATATTTT
TRBV4-2	NA	TRBD2	TRBJ2-5	CASSPRLAGEQETQYF	TGTGCCAGCAGCCCCCGACTAGCGGGAGAGCAAGAGACCCAGTACTTC
TRBV5-5	NA	TRBD1	TRBJ2-7	CASSLDITGGPYEQYF	TGTGCCAGCAGCTTGGATATCACAGGGGGTCCATACGAGCAGTACTTC
TRBV5-4	NA	TRBD1	TRBJ2-4	CASSKDRGPSRNIQYF	TGTGCCAGCAGCAAAGACAGGGGGCCATCCAGAAACATTCAGTACTTC
TRBV7-6	NA	TRBD2	TRBJ2-1	CASSLVRLAAPGSYNEQFF	TGTGCCAGCAGCTTAGTTCGACTAGCGGCCCCCGGCTCCTACAATGAGCAGTTCTTC
TRBV29-1	NA	NA	TRBJ1-1	CSVLAGLNTEAFF	TGCAGCGTCCTAGCGGGTTTGAACACTGAAGCTTTCTTT
TRBV4-1	NA	TRBD1	TRBJ1-6	CASSRDRELSPLHF	TGCGCCAGCAGCCGGGACAGGGAACTTTCACCCCTCCACTTT
TRBV18	NA	NA	TRBJ2-1	CASSPSAGAERNNEQFF	TGTGCCAGCTCACCAAGCGCAGGGGCTGAGCGAAACAATGAGCAGTTCTTC
TRBV30	NA	TRBD2	TRBJ2-7	CAWGKAGGLKGEQYF	TGTGCCTGGGGAAAAGCGGGAGGCCTCAAAGGCGAGCAGTACTTC
TRBV5-1	NA	NA	TRBJ2-7	CASSLKVQGSSYEQYF	TGCGCCAGCAGCTTGAAGGTCCAGGGATCCTCCTACGAGCAGTACTTC
TRBV5-1	once	TRBD2	TRBJ2-1	CASSFGPGRTSVTYNEQFF	TGCGCCAGCAGCTTTGGGCCCGGAAGAACTAGCGTAACTTACAATGAGCAGTTCTTC
TRBV5-6	once	NA	TRBJ2-7	CASSLWTLQNYEQYF	TGTGCCAGCAGCCTCTGGACACTCCAGAACTACGAGCAGTACTTC
TRBV6-5	NA	NA	TRBJ2-4	CASFGGAKNIQYF	TGTGCCAGCTTCGGAGGGGCCAAAAACATTCAGTACTTC
TRBV5-6	NA	NA	TRBJ1-3	CASRSTGSGNTIYF	TGTGCCAGCAGGTCTACAGGGAGTGGAAACACCATATATTTT
TRBV9	NA	NA	TRBJ1-2	CASSVEDTDRSGYTF	TGTGCCAGCAGCGTAGAGGACACCGACAGGAGTGGCTACACCTTC
TRBV5-1	NA	NA	TRBJ2-5	CASSPGAPGGYQETQYF	TGCGCCAGCAGCCCAGGGGCTCCGGGAGGTTACCAAGAGACCCAGTACTTC